A single T cell receptor (beta chain) is shown here with its context. The target antigen is unknown. CDR3 length equals 15 residues. CDR1 and CDR2 (germline): SGHRS, YFSETQ. With 1 base removed from V and 2 bases from J, the gap between germline ends came to 12 bases. The data are from a study of T cells after yellow fever vaccination. For the study at large: The SMART-Seq v4 Ultra Low Input method served to prepare the low-cell-number fractions. Findings and limits, study-wide: Clones from primary vaccination mostly reappeared after the booster (96% CD4, around 90% CD8). Faster peaking, at day 5 versus 15, marked a secondary response that was weaker.

TCRdb itself ran the 5' RACE reads through MiXCR, one entry per CDR3 protein. The sample yields 300,000 to 350,000 distinct CDR3 sequences, approximately 4.5% seen once. The rearrangement links TRBV5-1 to TRBJ2-5, with D perhaps matching TRBD1 or TRBD2 (6 bases each). The clonotype comes from a man aged 18 to 30 who received the YFV17D yellow fever vaccine. The sample was PBMCs, taken 15 days after the yellow fever booster vaccination. CDR3 loop: CASSLYRGGQETQYF. The CDR3 coding sequence is TGCGCCAGCAGCTTGTACAGAGGGGGGCAAGAGACCCAGTACTTC. Combining the CDR3 with reference TRBV5-1 and TRBJ2-5 gives the whole variable domain KAGVTQTPRYLIKTRGQQVTLSCSPISGHRSVSWYQQTPGQGLQFLFEYFSETQRNKGNFPGRFSGRQFSNSRSEMNVSTLELGDSALYLCASSLYRGGQETQYFGPGTRLLVL.